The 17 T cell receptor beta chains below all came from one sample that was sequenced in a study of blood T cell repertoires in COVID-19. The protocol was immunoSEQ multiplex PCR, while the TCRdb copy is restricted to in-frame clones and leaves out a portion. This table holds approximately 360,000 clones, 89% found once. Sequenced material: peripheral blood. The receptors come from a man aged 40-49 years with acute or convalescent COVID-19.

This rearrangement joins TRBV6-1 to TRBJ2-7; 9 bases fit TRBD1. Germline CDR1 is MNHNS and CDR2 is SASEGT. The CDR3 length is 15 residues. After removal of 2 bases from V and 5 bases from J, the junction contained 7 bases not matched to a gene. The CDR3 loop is CASSEWGTGNHEQYF. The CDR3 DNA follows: TGTGCCAGCAGTGAATGGGGGACAGGGAATCACGAGCAGTACTTC.

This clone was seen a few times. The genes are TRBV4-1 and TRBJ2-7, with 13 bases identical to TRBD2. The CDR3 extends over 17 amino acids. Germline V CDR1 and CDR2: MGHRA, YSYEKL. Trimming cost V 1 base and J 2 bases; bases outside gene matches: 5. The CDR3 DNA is TGCGCCAGCAGCCAAGGGACTAGCGGGAGAATCCCCTACGAGCAGTACTTC. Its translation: CASSQGTSGRIPYEQYF.

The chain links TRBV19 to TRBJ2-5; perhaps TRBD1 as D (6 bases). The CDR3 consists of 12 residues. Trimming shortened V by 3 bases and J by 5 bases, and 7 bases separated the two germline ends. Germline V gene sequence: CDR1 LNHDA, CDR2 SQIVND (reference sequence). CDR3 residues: CASSIDRETQYF. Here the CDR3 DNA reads TGTGCCAGTAGTATCGACAGGGAGACCCAGTACTTC. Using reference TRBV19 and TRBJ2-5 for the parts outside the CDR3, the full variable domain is DGGITQSPKYLFRKEGQNVTLSCEQNLNHDAMYWYRQDPGQGLRLIYYSQIVNDFQKGDIAEGYSVSREKKESFPLTVTSAQKNPTAFYLCASSIDRETQYFGPGTRLLVL.

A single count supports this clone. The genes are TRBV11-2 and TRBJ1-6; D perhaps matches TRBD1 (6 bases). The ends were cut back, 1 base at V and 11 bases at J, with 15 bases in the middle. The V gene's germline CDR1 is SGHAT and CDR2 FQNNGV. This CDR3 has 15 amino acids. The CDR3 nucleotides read TGTGCCAGCAGCTTAGTCGTCAGGGGAAGGGCACCCCTCCACTTT. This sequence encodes CASSLVVRGRAPLHF.

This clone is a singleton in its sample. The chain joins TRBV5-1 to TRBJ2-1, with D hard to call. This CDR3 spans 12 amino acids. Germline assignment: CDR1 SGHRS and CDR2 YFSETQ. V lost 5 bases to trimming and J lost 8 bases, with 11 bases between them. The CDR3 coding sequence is TGCGCCAGCAGTCTAAGAGCATATGAGCAGTTCTTC. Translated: CASSLRAYEQFF. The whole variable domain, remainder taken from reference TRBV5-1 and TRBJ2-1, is KAGVTQTPRYLIKTRGQQVTLSCSPISGHRSVSWYQQTPGQGLQFLFEYFSETQRNKGNFPGRFSGRQFSNSRSEMNVSTLELGDSALYLCASSLRAYEQFFGPGTRLTVL.

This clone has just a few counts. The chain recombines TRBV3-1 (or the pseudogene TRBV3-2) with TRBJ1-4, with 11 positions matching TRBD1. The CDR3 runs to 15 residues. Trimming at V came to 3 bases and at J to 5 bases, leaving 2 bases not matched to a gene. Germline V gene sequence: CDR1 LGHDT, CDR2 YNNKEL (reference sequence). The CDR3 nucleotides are TGTGCCAGCAGCCAGCGGGACAGGGGGAATGAAAAACTGTTTTTT. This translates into CASSQRDRGNEKLFF.

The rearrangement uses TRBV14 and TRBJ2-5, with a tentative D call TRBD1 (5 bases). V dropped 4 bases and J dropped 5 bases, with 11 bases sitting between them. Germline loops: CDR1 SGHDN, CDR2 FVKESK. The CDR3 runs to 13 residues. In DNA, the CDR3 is TGTGCCAGCAGCCGCCCAGGGTGGGAGACCCAGTACTTC. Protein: CASSRPGWETQYF. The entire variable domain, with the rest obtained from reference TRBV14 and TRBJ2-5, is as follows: EAGVTQFPSHSVIEKGQTVTLRCDPISGHDNLYWYRRVMGKEIKFLLHFVKESKQDESGMPNNRFLAERTGGTYSTLKVQPAELEDSGVYFCASSRPGWETQYFGPGTRLLVL.

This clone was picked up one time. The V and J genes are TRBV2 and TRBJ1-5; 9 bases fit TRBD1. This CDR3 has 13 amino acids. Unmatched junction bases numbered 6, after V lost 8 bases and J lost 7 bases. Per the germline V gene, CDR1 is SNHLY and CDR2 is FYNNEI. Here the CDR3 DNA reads TGTGCCAGCGGAGAGACAGGGGGGCAGCCCCAGCATTTT. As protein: CASGETGGQPQHF. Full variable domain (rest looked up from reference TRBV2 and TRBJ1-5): EPEVTQTPSHQVTQMGQEVILRCVPISNHLYFYWYRQILGQKVEFLVSFYNNEISEKSEIFDDQFSVERPDGSNFTLKIRSTKLEDSAMYFCASGETGGQPQHFGDGTRLSIL.

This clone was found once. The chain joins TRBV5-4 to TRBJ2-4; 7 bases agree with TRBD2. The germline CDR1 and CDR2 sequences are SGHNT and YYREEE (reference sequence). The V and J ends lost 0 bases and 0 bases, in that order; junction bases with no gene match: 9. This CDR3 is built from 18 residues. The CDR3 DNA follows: TGTGCCAGCAGCTTGGGTACCCTAGCGGAAATAGCCAAAAACATTCAGTACTTC. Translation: CASSLGTLAEIAKNIQYF.

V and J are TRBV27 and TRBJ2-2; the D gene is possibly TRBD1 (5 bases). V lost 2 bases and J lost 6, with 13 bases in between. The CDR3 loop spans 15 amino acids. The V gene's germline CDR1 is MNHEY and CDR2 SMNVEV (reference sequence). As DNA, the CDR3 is TGTGCCAGCAGTTTAAGGATAGGGGCCGCCGGGGAGCTGTTTTTT. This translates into CASSLRIGAAGELFF.

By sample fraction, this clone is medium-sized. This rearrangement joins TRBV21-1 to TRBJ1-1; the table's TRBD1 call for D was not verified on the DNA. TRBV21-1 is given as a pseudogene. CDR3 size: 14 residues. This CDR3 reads CASRPHPGTTEAFF. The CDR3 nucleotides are TGTGCCAGCAGACCCCACCCAGGAACCACTGAAGCTTTCTTT.

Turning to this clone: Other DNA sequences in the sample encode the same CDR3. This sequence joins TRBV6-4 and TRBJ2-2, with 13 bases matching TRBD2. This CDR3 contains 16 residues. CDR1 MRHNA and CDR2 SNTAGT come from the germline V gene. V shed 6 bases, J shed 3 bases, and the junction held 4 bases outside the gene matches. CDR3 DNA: TGTGCCAGCAGCGACGGACTAGCGGGAGACACCGGGGAGCTGTTTTTT. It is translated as CASSDGLAGDTGELFF.

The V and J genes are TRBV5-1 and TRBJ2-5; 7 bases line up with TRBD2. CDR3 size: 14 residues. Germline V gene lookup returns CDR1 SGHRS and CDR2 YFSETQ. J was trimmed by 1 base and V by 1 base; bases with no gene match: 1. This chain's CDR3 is CASSLTSVQETQYF. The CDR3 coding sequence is TGCGCCAGCAGCTTGACTAGCGTCCAAGAGACCCAGTACTTC.

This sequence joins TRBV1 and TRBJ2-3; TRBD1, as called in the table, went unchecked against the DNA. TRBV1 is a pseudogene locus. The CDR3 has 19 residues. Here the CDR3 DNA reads TGCACCAGCAGCCCACCGTATTCTAGCCGGGACAGGGTCCCCGATACGCAGTATTTT. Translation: CTSSPPYSSRDRVPDTQYF.

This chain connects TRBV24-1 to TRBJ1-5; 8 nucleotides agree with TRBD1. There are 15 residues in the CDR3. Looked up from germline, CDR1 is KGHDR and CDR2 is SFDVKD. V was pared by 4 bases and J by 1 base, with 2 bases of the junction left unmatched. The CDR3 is CATSETGASNQPQHF. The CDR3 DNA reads TGTGCCACCAGTGAGACAGGGGCCAGCAATCAGCCCCAGCATTTT.

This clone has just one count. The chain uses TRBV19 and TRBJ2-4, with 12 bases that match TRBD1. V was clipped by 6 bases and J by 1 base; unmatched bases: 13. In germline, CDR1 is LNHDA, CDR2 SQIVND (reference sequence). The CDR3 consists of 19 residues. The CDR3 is CASSKGTGGIQWAKNIQYF. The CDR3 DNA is TGTGCCAGTAGCAAAGGGACAGGGGGCATTCAATGGGCCAAAAACATTCAGTACTTC.

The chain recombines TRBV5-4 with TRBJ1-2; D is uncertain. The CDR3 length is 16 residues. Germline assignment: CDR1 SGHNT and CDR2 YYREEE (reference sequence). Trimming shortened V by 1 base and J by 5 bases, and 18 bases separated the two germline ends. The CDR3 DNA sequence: TGTGCCAGCAGCTTGTTAGACTCCACTCAAATTTATGGCTACACCTTC. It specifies CASSLLDSTQIYGYTF.